This T cell receptor beta chain was documented in a study of T cell changes during pregnancy in multiple sclerosis (dated by TCRdb to about 2019). The study in broad terms: Changes in the T cell repertoire over the course of pregnancy were examined in this study in women with multiple sclerosis.

Deletion took 6 bases off V and 4 bases off J, with a span of 16 bases between the germline ends. Based on the germline V gene, the CDR1 and CDR2 sequences are MDHEN and SYDVKM. The CDR3 covers 14 residues, taking in both the cysteine and the phenylalanine. CDR3 DNA only is kept here, 42 bases in frame from base 1. Notes on this clone: Which antigen it targets is not known. One base away there is no much larger clone; base qualities are not given.

Receptor amplification or capture employed the immunoSEQ multiplex PCR assay. Not all clones reach the TCRdb copy of this immuneACCESS table, which keeps in-frame sequences only. Checked studies attribute under half of the gap to unresolved V genes and leave the rest unexplained. Here the sample has 83,000 or so clones; around 94% occur a single time. Roughly 1.7% of the sample is in the top ten clones. The sequence links TRBV28 to TRBJ2-7, with the identity of the D gene unclear. The material was peripheral blood, obtained after pregnancy. The TCR was taken from a female donor in good health, enrolled as a control in a pregnancy study. The DNA is TGTGCCAGCAGCTCCTTGTCGGGTTTATACGAGCAGTACTTC. It codes for CASSSLSGLYEQYF.